These 18 T cell receptor beta chains originate from one sample sequenced in a study of cytomegalovirus exposure and HLA in healthy donors. Here immunoSEQ multiplex PCR was the method, and the copy in TCRdb shows in-frame clones only, minus some. The sample has about 350,000 clones, 75% to 90% seen once. The sequenced sample consisted of PBMCs. These receptors originate from a woman under 40 in good health and CMV-seropositive.

The rearrangement uses TRBV11-3 and TRBJ2-3, with D unclear. The CDR3 consists of 13 residues. Trimming took off 5 bases at V and 1 base at J, with 7 bases between the two ends. From germline, CDR1 is SGHNT and CDR2 YENEEA. The CDR3 region has the DNA TGTGCCAGCAGCGACTCACGCACAGATACGCAGTATTTT. Translated: CASSDSRTDTQYF. The whole variable domain, remainder taken from reference TRBV11-3 and TRBJ2-3, is EAGVVQSPRYKIIEKKQPVAFWCNPISGHNTLYWYLQNLGQGPELLIRYENEEAVDDSQLPKDRFSAERLKGVDSTLKIQPAELGDSAVYLCASSDSRTDTQYFGPGTRLTVL.

The chain combines TRBV7-9 with TRBJ1-4; maybe TRBD1 (5 bases). The V and J ends lost 5 bases and 6 bases respectively, with 16 bases between them. The germline gives CDR1 SEHNR, CDR2 FQNEAQ (reference sequence). The CDR3 sequence is 15 residues long. The CDR3 bases are TGTGCCAGCAGCCCCGGGACCATCACTTATGAAAAACTGTTTTTT. Protein: CASSPGTITYEKLFF.

The chain uses TRBV29-1 and TRBJ2-5; maybe TRBD2 (5 bases). This CDR3 is built from 14 residues. Germline assignment: CDR1 SQVTM and CDR2 ANQGSEA. Trimming removed 7 bases at V and 4 bases at J, with 19 bases between. CDR3 amino acids: CSAPPRAAGETQYF. The CDR3 coding sequence is TGCAGCGCCCCGCCCAGAGCGGCCGGAGAGACCCAGTACTTC. Looking up the rest from reference TRBV29-1 and TRBJ2-5 gives the full variable domain: SAVISQKPSRDICQRGTSLTIQCQVDSQVTMMFWYRQQPGQSLTLIATANQGSEATYESGFVIDKFPISRPNLTFSTLTVSNMSPEDSSIYLCSAPPRAAGETQYFGPGTRLLVL.

The chain links TRBV27 to TRBJ2-7, with 7 bases that match TRBD2. The CDR3 totals 14 residues. J lost 6 bases, V lost 4 bases, and 9 bases had no gene match. Germline values: CDR1 MNHEY, CDR2 SMNVEV (reference sequence). This CDR3 is CASSWGRAGVEQYF. CDR3 sequence (DNA): TGTGCCAGCAGTTGGGGGAGGGCCGGGGTCGAGCAGTACTTC.

V usage is TRBV30 and J usage is TRBJ2-2; no firm D call. V lost 0 bases and J 7 bases, leaving 9 bases between the germline ends. This CDR3 comprises 13 residues. Germline values: CDR1 GTSNPN, CDR2 SVGIG (reference sequence). The CDR3 DNA reads TGTGCCTGGAGTGTACTCGGGCTCGGGGAGCTGTTTTTT. Amino acids: CAWSVLGLGELFF.

The chain links TRBV18 to TRBJ2-1; D unclear. Per germline, CDR1 KGHSH and CDR2 LQKENI. V was trimmed by 10 bases and J by 8 bases, leaving 27 bases between them. The CDR3 extends over 16 amino acids. CDR3 nucleotide sequence: TGTGCCACTCCACCAAGTTCGGCCTCCGTTGTGGATGAGCAGTTCTTC. Translation gives CATPPSSASVVDEQFF.

The chain couples TRBV29-1 to TRBJ1-1; TRBD1 aligns across 7 bases. The germline gives CDR1 SQVTM, CDR2 ANQGSEA. There are 13 residues in the CDR3. V gave up 5 bases and J gave up 6 bases; unmatched junction bases: 9. CDR3 amino acids: CSVFRGGYAEAFF. The CDR3 DNA follows: TGCAGCGTTTTTCGAGGGGGCTACGCTGAAGCTTTCTTT.

The chain links TRBV6-1 to TRBJ1-5; D may be TRBD1 (5 bases). There are 15 residues in the CDR3. V gave up 6 bases and J gave up 1 base, with 13 bases separating them. CDR1 is MNHNS and CDR2 is SASEGT in the germline V gene. The DNA for the CDR3 is TGTGCCAGCAGAGACAGCGATGGGAGCAATCAGCCCCAGCATTTT. As protein: CASRDSDGSNQPQHF.

The rearrangement joins TRBV20-1 to TRBJ1-1; no clear D. Trimming took 8 bases from V and 1 from J, leaving 5 bases between them. CDR3 length: 10 residues. CDR1 DFQATT and CDR2 SNEGSKA come from the germline V gene (reference sequence). The DNA of the CDR3 is TGCAGTCCCCAGAACACTGAAGCTTTCTTT. Translation: CSPQNTEAFF.

This CDR3 is CASSSRDRVGEQYF. CDR3 DNA sequence: TGTGCCAGCAGCTCCCGGGACAGGGTGGGCGAGCAGTACTTC. The chain recombines TRBV13 with TRBJ2-7; 9 bases agree with TRBD1. Germline-derived CDR1 and CDR2 are PRHDT and FYEKMQ (reference sequence). Losses at the gene ends were 4 bases for V and 6 bases for J; bases not matched to a gene: 7. This CDR3 spans 14 amino acids.

The CDR3: CASSPGGQLYEQYF. In nucleotides, the CDR3 is TGTGCCAGCAGTCCAGGGGGACAGCTTTACGAGCAGTACTTC. V is TRBV27 and J is TRBJ2-7; 7 nucleotides agree with TRBD1. Germline V gene sequence: CDR1 MNHEY, CDR2 SMNVEV (reference sequence). J was trimmed by 4 bases and V by 5 bases; bases with no gene match: 8. The CDR3 sequence is 14 residues long.

The rearrangement joins TRBV19 to TRBJ1-1; maybe TRBD1 (6 bases). The CDR3 totals 17 residues. CDR1 and CDR2 from the germline V gene are LNHDA and SQIVND (reference sequence). V lost 11 bases, J lost 1 base, and 26 bases lay in between. In DNA form, the CDR3 reads TGTGCCGCCAGTTCACCAACAGGGCGCTCGGGGAACACTGAAGCTTTCTTT. It yields the protein CAASSPTGRSGNTEAFF.

V is TRBV7-9 and J is TRBJ2-5, with D unresolved. CDR3 size: 13 residues. The V gene lost 2 bases and the J gene lost 2 bases, with 6 bases spanning the gap. Per the germline V gene, CDR1 is SEHNR and CDR2 is FQNEAQ (reference sequence). The CDR3 DNA follows: TGTGCCAGCAGCTTAACGCAACAAGAGACCCAGTACTTC. It specifies CASSLTQQETQYF.

The rearrangement joins TRBV7-9 to TRBJ1-4, with 10 bases fitting TRBD1. The ends lost 5 bases at V and 6 bases at J; junction bases unmatched: 3. CDR1 and CDR2 from the germline V gene are SEHNR and FQNEAQ (reference sequence). There are 14 residues in the CDR3. This CDR3 reads CASSPGQGHEKLFF. In DNA form, the CDR3 reads TGTGCCAGCAGCCCGGGACAGGGGCATGAAAAACTGTTTTTT.

V usage is TRBV19 and J usage is TRBJ2-7; 8 bases agree with TRBD1. The J segment lost 5 bases and the V segment lost 9 bases, leaving 6 bases of the junction unmatched. From germline, CDR1 is LNHDA and CDR2 SQIVND (reference sequence). The CDR3 spans 12 residues. The CDR3 sequence: CASGQGGDEQYF. DNA of the CDR3: TGTGCCAGCGGACAGGGTGGCGACGAGCAGTACTTC.

Here the CDR3 DNA reads TGTGCCAGCAGCGGAGGGACAGGGTTGAAACTGTTTTTT. This sequence encodes CASSGGTGLKLFF. The chain joins TRBV11-1 to TRBJ1-4; 9 bases are a match to TRBD1. The junction had 6 bases not matched to a gene; V was cut back by 5 bases and J by 11 bases. Per germline, CDR1 SGHAT and CDR2 FQDESV (reference sequence). CDR3 length: 13 residues. Full variable domain (outside the CDR3, taken from reference TRBV11-1 and TRBJ1-4): EAEVAQSPRYKITEKSQAVAFWCDPISGHATLYWYRQILGQGPELLVQFQDESVVDDSQLPKDRFSAERLKGVDSTLKIQPAELGDSAMYLCASSGGTGLKLFFGSGTQLSVL.

The chain joins TRBV6-1 to TRBJ2-2, with D possibly matching TRBD2 (5 bases). The germline V gene encodes CDR1 MNHNS and CDR2 SASEGT. Deletions cut 2 bases from V and 5 bases from J, with 15 bases between. This CDR3 has 16 amino acids. The CDR3 nucleotides are TGTGCCAGCAGTGAATGGACTTTACTGGGGACCGGGGAGCTGTTTTTT. Translated: CASSEWTLLGTGELFF.

The chain uses TRBV15 and TRBJ2-5; a possible D gene is TRBD1 (6 bases). The germline gives CDR1 LNHNV, CDR2 YYDKDF (reference sequence). V dropped 5 bases and J dropped 2 bases, with 18 bases sitting between them. CDR3 length: 16 amino acids. The CDR3 DNA reads as TGTGCCACCAGCGTTACTCAGGGGAGTCGTCAAGAGACCCAGTACTTC. This gives the protein CATSVTQGSRQETQYF.